This T cell receptor beta chain is from a study of CD8 T cells in Susac syndrome. The V segment lost 0 bases and the J segment 4 bases; nucleotides outside the gene matches: 8. This CDR3 has 17 residues. About 0.45 to 1 ug RNA was reverse transcribed with random hexamers. It was immunoSEQ multiplex PCR that amplified TCR beta CDR3 across 54 Vbeta and 13 Jbeta. MiXCR, applied by TCRdb to the immunoSEQ multiplex PCR reads, yields one record per CDR3 protein. The table records tens of thousands of distinct CDR3 sequences, less than 95% of them present only once. The sequenced target, TCR beta, came from blood CD8+ and CD4+ T cells. Stable or active relapsing-remitting multiple sclerosis, untreated and meeting revised McDonald criteria, defined the controls.

The chain combines TRBV23-1 with TRBJ2-5; TRBD1 matches 10 bases. TRBV23-1 is an ORF, with its function uncertain. The sample comprised CD8+ T cells from PBMCs. This TCR was recovered from a human donor with multiple sclerosis. Here the CDR3 DNA reads TGCGCCAGCAGTCAATCGGATGGGGACAGGGGTTCAGAGACCCAGTACTTC. Its protein is CASSQSDGDRGSETQYF.